This section outlines one TCR beta chain sequence together with its context. The sample holds one count of this clone. The antigen this receptor binds is unknown. The input lacks base qualities; no much larger clone sits a single base away. The collaborating institutions used their own protocols to collect whole blood in K2EDTA tubes. For TCRbeta analysis, collaborators shipped samples in one of three forms: frozen whole blood, isolated PBMCs, or DNA extracted from either of those sample types. These data originate in a study of blood T cell repertoires in COVID-19 (dated by TCRdb to between 2020 and 2021). About the full investigation: The collaborator samples originated in the United States, Italy and Spain and spanned the acute and convalescent phases of COVID-19. The material from the prospective study consisted of cDNA or gDNA derived from T cells, B-cell-depleted T cells, or PBMCs. The sample metadata nearly always contained a de-identified subject ID, COVID-19 status, age in years and sex. The repertoires were made available in a free public database intended to serve as a resource for research on the immune response to SARS-CoV-2. Deeply sampled blood TCRbeta repertoires from subjects exposed to, actively infected with, or recovered from COVID-19 were included in the dataset. HLA class I and class II types, where available, came from metadata supplied by the sample provider rather than from assay-based typing. Samples were obtained from the ongoing ImmuneRACE study (first 160 participants) and from 1,254 subjects provided by 6 global collaborators. Study-wide conclusions, independent of this receptor: The quantity of clinical and demographic metadata differed by source and by participant and was supplied without curation.

Ends trimmed: V by 1 base, J by 2 bases; bases unmatched to a gene: 7. The CDR3 measures 17 amino acids from cysteine to phenylalanine. The DNA shown is the 51-base CDR3, in frame from base 1. Based on the germline V gene, the CDR1 and CDR2 sequences are SGDLS and YYNGEE. The immunoSEQ Assay, a bias-controlled multiplex PCR, was used to amplify TCRbeta CDR3 regions from genomic DNA. As for the authors' bioinformatics: The number of nucleated cells in each sample was estimated by amplification of reference gene primers within the assay. To quantify the absolute abundance of each unique TCRbeta CDR3 rearrangement, sequence reads were collapsed and filtered. For each sample, productive Simpson clonality was calculated as the square root of Simpson's diversity index over productive rearrangements. Sourced from immuneACCESS, this table was stored by TCRdb with only in-frame sequences that have V and J called. A share of the clones is absent; for the studies checked, an unresolved V gene accounts for under half, and the remainder has no known explanation. D and trimming were read from the DNA, whereas the V and J calls and clone size are those reported in that table. The sample profile shows roughly 260,000 clones; roughly 84% of them were found once. Less than 4% of the sample is held by the ten biggest clonotypes.

This clonotype was sampled from a young woman with acute or convalescent COVID-19. The rearrangement joined TRBV9 to TRBJ2-2; 8 nucleotides in the junction match TRBD1. Sample: peripheral blood. The CDR3 here reads CASSVSVDRVNTGELFF. The DNA sequence follows: TGTGCCAGCAGCGTATCGGTGGACAGGGTAAACACCGGGGAGCTGTTTTTT.